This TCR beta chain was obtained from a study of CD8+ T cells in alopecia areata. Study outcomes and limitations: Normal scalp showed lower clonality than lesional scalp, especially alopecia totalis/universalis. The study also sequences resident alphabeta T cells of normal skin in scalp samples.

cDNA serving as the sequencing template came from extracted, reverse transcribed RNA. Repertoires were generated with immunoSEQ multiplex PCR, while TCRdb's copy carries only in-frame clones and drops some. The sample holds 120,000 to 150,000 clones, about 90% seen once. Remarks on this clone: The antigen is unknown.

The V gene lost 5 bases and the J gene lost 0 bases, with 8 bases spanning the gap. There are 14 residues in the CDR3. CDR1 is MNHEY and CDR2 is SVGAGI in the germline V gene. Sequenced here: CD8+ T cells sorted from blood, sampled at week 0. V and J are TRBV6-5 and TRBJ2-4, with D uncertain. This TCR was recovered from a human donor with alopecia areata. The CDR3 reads CASSEGLAKNIQYF. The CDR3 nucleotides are TGTGCCAGCAGTGAAGGGCTAGCCAAAAACATTCAGTACTTC.